A single sample is the source of the 15 T cell receptor beta chains below, sequenced in a study of shared clonotypes between healthy human individuals. Terminally differentiated effector memory CD45RA+ cells were left out of the naive CD8 fraction, which was CD45RO-negative and positively selected for CCR7. TCRdb's table, derived via immunoSEQ multiplex PCR, lists solely in-frame clones and lacks some. The sample lists around 1.9 million clones; around 93% were seen once. The sequenced sample was naive CD8+ T cells from PBMCs. The receptor set was obtained from a young man in good health. Some clones in this sample may be carry-over from other donors' samples.

CDR3 residues: CASSTPGQGIHEQYF. CDR3 DNA: TGTGCCAGCTCAACCCCGGGACAGGGGATCCACGAGCAGTACTTC. This chain uses TRBV18 with TRBJ2-7, with 10 bases lining up with TRBD1. Losses at the gene ends were 5 bases for V and 5 bases for J; bases not matched to a gene: 9. Germline V gene data show CDR1 as KGHSH and CDR2 as LQKENI. This CDR3 is 15 amino acids long. Complete variable domain (other parts from reference TRBV18 and TRBJ2-7): NAGVMQNPRHLVRRRGQEARLRCSPMKGHSHVYWYRQLPEEGLKFMVYLQKENIIDESGMPKERFSAEFPKEGPSILRIQQVVRGDSAAYFCASSTPGQGIHEQYFGPGTRLTVT.

The chain recombines TRBV5-1 with TRBJ2-1; no firm D call. Looked up from germline, CDR1 is SGHRS and CDR2 is YFSETQ. The CDR3 extends over 14 amino acids. Deletions cut 2 bases from V and 2 bases from J, with 8 bases between. The CDR3, as DNA: TGCGCCAGCAGCTTTGCGGAAACCTACAATGAGCAGTTCTTC. Protein product: CASSFAETYNEQFF. Variable domain in full (rest from reference TRBV5-1 and TRBJ2-1): KAGVTQTPRYLIKTRGQQVTLSCSPISGHRSVSWYQQTPGQGLQFLFEYFSETQRNKGNFPGRFSGRQFSNSRSEMNVSTLELGDSALYLCASSFAETYNEQFFGPGTRLTVL.

The V gene is TRBV5-6, the J gene TRBJ2-7; no firm D call. Looked up from germline, CDR1 is SGHDT and CDR2 is YYEEEE. The CDR3 extends over 13 amino acids. V lost 2 bases to trimming and J lost 6 bases, with 12 bases between them. Here the CDR3 reads CASSFGSSLEQYF. The CDR3 DNA sequence: TGTGCCAGCAGCTTCGGGTCGTCCCTCGAGCAGTACTTC.

The chain couples TRBV11-2 to TRBJ1-2; D is undetermined. Per germline, CDR1 SGHAT and CDR2 FQNNGV. The CDR3 covers 15 residues. V was clipped by 0 bases and J by 4 bases, with 12 bases between them. The CDR3 reads CASSLDGWSLYGYTF. As DNA, the CDR3 is TGTGCCAGCAGCTTAGACGGGTGGAGCCTCTATGGCTACACCTTC.

The table lists this clone with a count of one. V is TRBV4-1 and J is TRBJ1-4; D unresolved. This CDR3 has 13 residues. V was trimmed by 4 bases and J by 7 bases, leaving 10 bases between them. The germline V gene encodes CDR1 MGHRA and CDR2 YSYEKL. This CDR3 is CASSRGSGEKLFF. The CDR3 DNA follows: TGCGCCAGCAGCCGAGGGTCGGGTGAAAAACTGTTTTTT.

This clone was seen just once. The genes are TRBV10-2 and TRBJ2-7; D gene ambiguous. Trimming stripped 4 bases from V and 0 bases from J, with 10 bases between. The CDR3 loop spans 14 amino acids. The germline CDR1 and CDR2 sequences are WSHSY and SAAADI. The CDR3 here is CASSGAYSSYEQYF. CDR3 coding DNA: TGCGCCAGCAGTGGGGCATACAGCTCCTACGAGCAGTACTTC.

The V gene is TRBV10-3, the J gene TRBJ2-2; 14 nucleotides agree with TRBD2. This CDR3 contains 18 residues. Per germline, CDR1 ENHRY and CDR2 SYGVKD. Germline trimming cut 6 bases from V and 4 bases from J; bases unmatched to any gene: 10. The CDR3 sequence: CAIRAPGLAGEPTGELFF. The CDR3 nucleotides read TGTGCCATCAGGGCACCGGGACTAGCGGGGGAGCCCACCGGGGAGCTGTTTTTT.

The V gene is TRBV27, the J gene TRBJ2-7, with D hard to call. The length of the CDR3 is 13 residues. Germline V CDR1 and CDR2: MNHEY, SMNVEV (reference sequence). V was shortened by 1 base and J by 6 bases, with 10 bases between the two germline ends. CDR3 in amino acids: CASSLLAGGEQYF. The CDR3 DNA is TGTGCCAGCAGTTTATTGGCCGGCGGCGAGCAGTACTTC.

Turning to this clone: The same CDR3 arises from other DNA sequences in this sample as well. This rearrangement joins TRBV19 to TRBJ2-7; unclear D gene. Germline V gene sequence: CDR1 LNHDA, CDR2 SQIVND (reference sequence). The V gene lost 6 bases and the J gene lost 2 bases, with 11 bases spanning the gap. The CDR3 extends over 13 amino acids. CDR3 protein: CASSIGTTYEQYF. In DNA form, the CDR3 reads TGTGCCAGTAGCATCGGAACCACCTACGAGCAGTACTTC. Using reference TRBV19 and TRBJ2-7 for the parts outside the CDR3, the full variable domain is DGGITQSPKYLFRKEGQNVTLSCEQNLNHDAMYWYRQDPGQGLRLIYYSQIVNDFQKGDIAEGYSVSREKKESFPLTVTSAQKNPTAFYLCASSIGTTYEQYFGPGTRLTVT.

V and J are TRBV7-9 and TRBJ1-1; no clear D. V shed 2 bases and J shed 3 bases, with 13 bases lying between them. The CDR3 has 15 residues. CDR1 and CDR2 from the germline V gene are SEHNR and FQNEAQ (reference sequence). CDR3 bases: TGTGCCAGCAGCTTAATCGGAGGGAGGCACACTGAAGCTTTCTTT. Amino acids: CASSLIGGRHTEAFF.

This chain connects TRBV2 to TRBJ2-7; 7 positions match TRBD2. This CDR3 contains 15 residues. The germline CDR1 and CDR2 sequences are SNHLY and FYNNEI. After removal of 7 bases from V and 2 bases from J, the junction contained 11 bases not matched to a gene. This chain's CDR3 is CASNTLAGVAYEQYF. The CDR3 bases are TGTGCCAGCAACACCTTGGCGGGGGTAGCCTACGAGCAGTACTTC.

The chain links TRBV5-6 to TRBJ2-1; 9 bases align to TRBD2. The CDR3 runs to 16 residues. Germline V gene lookup returns CDR1 SGHDT and CDR2 YYEEEE. J was trimmed by 10 bases and V by 0 bases; bases with no gene match: 11. CDR3 loop: CASSLGISSGEREQFF. CDR3 bases: TGTGCCAGCAGCTTGGGTATCTCTAGCGGGGAGCGGGAGCAGTTCTTC.

The CDR3 loop is CATSSTLGQGEIYNEQFF. In nucleotides, the CDR3 is TGTGCCACCAGCAGCACCCTTGGACAGGGGGAAATCTACAATGAGCAGTTCTTC. This rearrangement joins TRBV15 to TRBJ2-1; 10 nucleotides agree with TRBD1. This CDR3 has 18 residues. V was pared by 3 bases and J by 3 bases, with 11 bases of the junction left unmatched. From germline, CDR1 is LNHNV and CDR2 YYDKDF (reference sequence).

This clone was seen just once. The rearrangement uses TRBV9 and TRBJ2-1, with 10 nucleotides matching TRBD2. The V and J ends lost 0 bases and 4 bases, in that order; junction bases with no gene match: 10. The CDR3 runs to 18 residues. Germline V gene sequence: CDR1 SGDLS, CDR2 YYNGEE. The CDR3 protein is CASSVGLAGWGKYNEQFF. The CDR3 DNA reads as TGTGCCAGCAGCGTAGGACTAGCGGGCTGGGGGAAATACAATGAGCAGTTCTTC.

On this clone: Other DNA sequences within the sample encode an identical CDR3. The chain couples TRBV19 to TRBJ1-2; perhaps TRBD1 as D (5 bases). The CDR3 length is 14 residues. Germline V gene lookup returns CDR1 LNHDA and CDR2 SQIVND (reference sequence). V was pared by 3 bases and J by 4 bases, with 12 bases between. The CDR3 DNA sequence: TGTGCCAGTAGTATTGGGGGAACGGGCTATGGCTACACCTTC. Amino acid sequence: CASSIGGTGYGYTF.